This T cell receptor beta chain comes out of a study of shared clonotypes between healthy human individuals. Study observations and caveats: Researchers found naive subsets generally carried larger estimated richness than memory subsets.

Roughly 30,000 T cell genomes (about 0.2 ug DNA) went into each sorted-subset replicate. Using immunoSEQ multiplex PCR, the repertoire was profiled, and TCRdb retains in-frame clones only, with some absent. Among over a million clones listed, 96% were seen once. On this clone: Its antigen is currently unknown.

In germline, CDR1 is SGHRS, CDR2 YFSETQ. V was cut by 2 bases and J by 7 bases, with 21 bases left in between. CDR3 length: 17 residues. This sequence was found in a man aged 30-40 years in good health. V and J are TRBV5-1 and TRBJ2-2, with D possibly matching TRBD1 (7 bases). The material sequenced was naive CD4+ T cells sorted from blood. As for subset: CD45RA+ positively selected. The CDR3, as DNA: TGCGCCAGCAGCTTAAGAATAAACAGGGGAGGTGGCGGGGAGCTGTTTTTT. It yields the protein CASSLRINRGGGGELFF. The complete variable domain, with remaining parts taken from reference TRBV5-1 and TRBJ2-2, reads KAGVTQTPRYLIKTRGQQVTLSCSPISGHRSVSWYQQTPGQGLQFLFEYFSETQRNKGNFPGRFSGRQFSNSRSEMNVSTLELGDSALYLCASSLRINRGGGGELFFGEGSRLTVL.